Listed here are 30 T cell receptor beta chains from one sample, sequenced in a study of Graves' ophthalmopathy and Graves' hyperthyroidism. The TCR beta CDR3 regions underwent amplification from RNA transcripts. HTBI primers primed a first-round RT-PCR, and a second-round multiplex PCR followed. TCRdb ran MiXCR on the multiplex PCR reads and lists one entry per CDR3 protein. The sample consists of over a million distinct CDR3 sequences, 36% of them appearing once. Sequenced sample: peripheral blood or thyroid tissue (not recorded which). The receptors originated from an adult man with Graves' hyperthyroidism.

This clonotype has more than one count but fewer than ten. The chain is built from TRBV6-4 and TRBJ2-6; D is undetermined. There are 14 residues in the CDR3. Germline CDR1 and CDR2: MRHNA and SNTAGT. The V end was cut by 6 bases, the J end by 6 bases, with 12 bases between. In DNA, the CDR3 is TGTGCCAGCAGGCATTCCCGCGAGGCCAACGTCCTGACTTTC. It yields the protein CASRHSREANVLTF.

This clonotype was picked up a small number of times. The chain employs TRBV6-5 and TRBJ1-5; TRBD1 matches 8 bases. The CDR3 runs 14 residues. V trimming: 7 bases; J trimming: 5 bases; junction bases outside the gene matches: 7. Germline V gene sequence: CDR1 MNHEY, CDR2 SVGAGI. DNA of the CDR3: TGTGCCAGCATGTACAGGGGGTCTTATCAGCCCCAGCATTTT. It specifies CASMYRGSYQPQHF.

As regards this clonotype: The conserved final phenylalanine or tryptophan is absent from the CDR3, which likely points to a read error. The limits of the CDR3 on the DNA are not certain, so only TCRdb's listed CDR3 is given. This chain connects TRBV20-1 to TRBJ2-6. Germline lookup yields CDR1 DFQATT and CDR2 SNEGSKA (reference sequence). Ends included, the CDR3 has 8 residues. CDR3 loop: CSAREPTS.

This clonotype came up many times. The chain couples TRBV11-2 to TRBJ2-7; no definite D call. The germline V gene has CDR1 SGHAT and CDR2 FQNNGV. V was shortened by 1 base and J by 7 bases, with 11 bases between the two germline ends. The CDR3 is 13 residues long. In DNA, the CDR3 is TGTGCCAGCAGCTTAGTGGTGGGTATGGAGCAGTACTTC. Protein product: CASSLVVGMEQYF.

This clonotype came up a few times. The rearrangement joins TRBV28 to TRBJ2-2; unclear D gene. The germline CDR1 and CDR2 sequences are MDHEN and SYDVKM. The CDR3 consists of 13 residues. Trimming stripped 8 bases from V and 0 bases from J, with 7 bases between. The CDR3 DNA sequence: TGTGCCAGCCCCAACACGAACACCGGGGAGCTGTTTTTT. It is translated as CASPNTNTGELFF.

This clonotype showed up just a few times. The V and J genes are TRBV4-1 and TRBJ2-6, with D perhaps given as TRBD1 or TRBD2 (5 bases each). The V gene lost 0 bases and the J gene lost 1 base, with 10 bases spanning the gap. The CDR3 loop spans 17 amino acids. Germline CDR1 is MGHRA and CDR2 is YSYEKL. The CDR3 region is CASSQEPEGSGANVLTF. The CDR3 DNA sequence: TGCGCCAGCAGCCAAGAGCCTGAGGGGTCTGGGGCCAACGTCCTGACTTTC.

This clonotype was found a few times. A read error may explain this, as a much larger clone is one base away. V is TRBV10-2 and J is TRBJ2-5, with D possibly being TRBD1 or TRBD2 (6 bases each). The length of the CDR3 is 16 residues. CDR1 is WSHSY and CDR2 is SAAADI in the germline V gene. V was cut by 7 bases and J by 5 bases, with 23 bases left in between. The CDR3 here is CASTTGTGGYKETQYF. DNA of the CDR3: TGCGCCAGCACGACAGGAACCGGGGGCTACAAGGAGACCCAGTACTTC.

This clonotype occurred many times. The chain carries TRBV10-3 and TRBJ2-5; 9 positions agree with TRBD1. Trimming removed 6 bases from V and 2 bases from J; junction bases left unmatched: 1. Germline V CDR1 and CDR2: ENHRY, SYGVKD. The length of the CDR3 is 13 residues. CDR3 in DNA: TGTGCCATCAGGGGACAGGGACAAGAGACCCAGTACTTC. Encoded protein: CAIRGQGQETQYF.

This chain links TRBV11-2 with TRBJ2-7; 16 nucleotides agree with TRBD2. The germline gives CDR1 SGHAT, CDR2 FQNNGV. The CDR3 is 20 residues long. The V and J ends lost 4 bases and 2 bases, in that order; junction bases with no gene match: 14. CDR3 residues: CASSSGAGTSGRAVPYEQYF. CDR3 sequence (DNA): TGTGCCAGCAGCTCGGGGGCCGGGACTAGCGGGAGGGCCGTCCCCTACGAGCAGTACTTC.

This clonotype was observed a few times. The V call is TRBV14, the J call TRBJ2-5; D may be TRBD1 (5 bases). Germline lookup yields CDR1 SGHDN and CDR2 FVKESK. V was trimmed by 5 bases and J by 1 base, leaving 17 bases between them. This CDR3 has 16 amino acids. The CDR3 is CASSGRQTTLQETQYF. The CDR3 nucleotides are TGTGCCAGCAGCGGACGACAGACAACGCTCCAAGAGACCCAGTACTTC.

This clonotype was counted a few times. The chain joins TRBV30 to TRBJ2-2; unclear D gene. V was clipped by 1 base and J by 1 base, with 4 bases between them. The CDR3 is 13 residues long. The germline V gene has CDR1 GTSNPN and CDR2 SVGIG (reference sequence). CDR3 DNA: TGTGCCTGGAGTGGGCAGAACACCGGGGAGCTGTTTTTT. This gives the protein CAWSGQNTGELFF.

Many counts were recorded for this clonotype. The gene calls are TRBV20-1 and TRBJ1-2; TRBD1 agrees at 7 bases. This CDR3 comprises 15 residues. The V and J ends lost 1 base and 9 bases, in that order; junction bases with no gene match: 14. The V gene's germline CDR1 is DFQATT and CDR2 SNEGSKA (reference sequence). Written as DNA, the CDR3 is TGCAGTGCTAGAGCCCTAGGACAGGCTAAATGGAGCTACACCTTC. Translating it yields CSARALGQAKWSYTF.

Of note for this clonotype: A much larger clone lies a single base off, so this may be a read error. The genes are TRBV5-5 and TRBJ1-2; TRBD1 is a possible D gene (5 bases). The CDR3 contains 18 residues. V lost 6 bases to trimming and J lost 7 bases, with 31 bases between them. The germline V gene has CDR1 SGHKS and CDR2 YYEKEE (reference sequence). The CDR3 DNA reads TGTGCCAGCAATTCACCCCCCCTGAGTACTGCGAGGGGACGTGGCTACACCTTC. Residues: CASNSPPLSTARGRGYTF.

CDR3 coding DNA: TGCGCCAGCAGTGCTCCGGGGGGCGAGGATCAGCCCCAGCATTTT. Translated, it gives CASSAPGGEDQPQHF. V and J are TRBV10-1 and TRBJ1-5, with TRBD1 as a possible D gene (6 bases). V lost 4 bases and J lost 5, with 15 bases in between. CDR1 WNHNN and CDR2 SYGVQD come from the germline V gene (reference sequence). This CDR3 comprises 15 residues.

This clonotype was recorded at least ten times. This chain links TRBV10-3 with TRBJ1-2; 9 bases map to TRBD1. Germline values: CDR1 ENHRY, CDR2 SYGVKD. Trimming at V came to 6 bases and at J to 6 bases, leaving 11 bases not matched to a gene. The CDR3 sequence is 15 residues long. The CDR3 DNA follows: TGTGCCATCAGGGGGGGCGCCGGGACAGGGAATGGCTACACCTTC. Protein product: CAIRGGAGTGNGYTF.

V usage is TRBV28 and J usage is TRBJ2-5; TRBD2 might be the D (6 bases). This CDR3 region has 16 residues. CDR1 MDHEN and CDR2 SYDVKM come from the germline V gene. V was clipped by 6 bases and J by 7 bases, with 24 bases between them. This CDR3 reads CASSRDLGSSGGTQYF. In nucleotides, the CDR3 is TGTGCCAGCAGCAGAGATCTCGGTAGTAGCGGTGGGACCCAGTACTTC.

V usage is TRBV7-6 and J usage is TRBJ2-2; D not resolved. V was trimmed by 1 base and J by 3 bases, leaving 9 bases between them. Germline CDR1 SGHVS, CDR2 FNYEAQ. The CDR3 has 15 residues. CDR3 amino acids: CASSLGGTDTGELFF. CDR3 DNA sequence: TGTGCCAGCAGCTTAGGGGGTACGGACACCGGGGAGCTGTTTTTT.

V is TRBV29-1 and J is TRBJ1-4; tentative D call: TRBD1 (5 bases). Trimming removed 7 bases at V and 6 bases at J, with 15 bases between. The CDR3 extends over 13 amino acids. Germline lookup yields CDR1 SQVTM and CDR2 ANQGSEA. CDR3 nucleotides: TGCAGCGGGGGGGGGAGGACGGATGAAAAACTGTTTTTT. This gives the protein CSGGGRTDEKLFF.

This clonotype was observed many times. The genes are TRBV14 and TRBJ1-1, with D perhaps matching TRBD1 (6 bases). Germline V gene data show CDR1 as SGHDN and CDR2 as FVKESK. The V gene lost 1 base and the J gene lost 3 bases, with 15 bases spanning the gap. The CDR3 totals 16 residues. CDR3 sequence (DNA): TGTGCCAGCAGCCAAGGGGTTAGCAGGGGATACACTGAAGCTTTCTTT. This sequence encodes CASSQGVSRGYTEAFF.

The sample holds many counts of this clonotype. V and J are TRBV9 and TRBJ1-3, with D hard to call. From germline, CDR1 is SGDLS and CDR2 YYNGEE. This CDR3 comprises 15 residues. V dropped 0 bases and J dropped 4 bases, with 11 bases sitting between them. CDR3 sequence (DNA): TGTGCCAGCAGCGTAGAGCCTTCGCGAGGAAACACCATATATTTT. It codes for CASSVEPSRGNTIYF.

In this sample, this clonotype turned up a few times. The chain is built from TRBV12-3 or TRBV12-4 and TRBJ1-5; no reliable D call. Between the trimmed V and J ends, which lost 5 bases and 4 bases, there was a span of 12 bases. The CDR3 is 14 residues long. Here the CDR3 reads CASSRRTRNQPQHF. The CDR3, as DNA: TGTGCCAGCAGTAGACGGACGAGAAATCAGCCCCAGCATTTT.

This clonotype has ten or more counts. CDR3 bases: TGTGCCAGCAGCACCCACGATGGACAGGGGGCGCTTGGCTACACCTTC. Encoded protein: CASSTHDGQGALGYTF. The chain carries TRBV7-9 and TRBJ1-2, with 11 bases identical to TRBD1. The length of the CDR3 is 16 residues. Germline V CDR1 and CDR2: SEHNR, FQNEAQ (reference sequence). Trimming cost V 5 bases and J 7 bases; bases outside gene matches: 12.

This clonotype occurred once. This may stem from a read error, because a much larger clone lies one nucleotide away. The J gene is TRBJ1-5, the V gene TRBV19, with 8 bases aligning to TRBD1. This CDR3 is 16 amino acids long. CDR1 is LNHDA, CDR2 SQIVND, per germline (reference sequence). The CDR3 loop is CASTLTGTGFDQPHHF. As DNA, the CDR3 is TGTGCCAGTACCTTAACCGGGACAGGTTTTGATCAGCCCCATCATTTT.

This sequence joins TRBV10-3 and TRBJ2-7; D is perhaps TRBD2 (5 bases). In germline, CDR1 is ENHRY, CDR2 SYGVKD. The CDR3 has 14 amino acids. Trimming removed 0 bases from V and 2 bases from J, with 8 bases in between. The CDR3 region has the DNA TGTGCCATCAGTGAGTCGGGGAGCACCTACGAGCAGTACTTC. It yields the protein CAISESGSTYEQYF.

This clonotype was detected many times. The DNA for the CDR3 is TGCAGTGCCGAGGACGGCGCAGCGGAGACCCAGTACTTC. This encodes CSAEDGAAETQYF. The chain uses TRBV20-1 and TRBJ2-5; D unclear. Germline CDR1 and CDR2: DFQATT and SNEGSKA (reference sequence). This CDR3 comprises 13 residues. V shed 6 bases and J shed 5 bases, with 16 bases lying between them.

This clonotype was recorded a few times. This chain joins TRBV15 and TRBJ2-5, with 7 nucleotides matching TRBD2. This CDR3 has 15 residues. Germline V lookup: CDR1 LNHNV, CDR2 YYDKDF (reference sequence). The ends lost 0 bases at V and 6 bases at J; junction bases unmatched: 7. The CDR3 loop is CATSRDGGRAQTQYF. The DNA of the CDR3 is TGTGCCACCAGCAGAGACGGTGGGAGGGCCCAGACCCAGTACTTC.

Ten or more counts support this clonotype. This rearrangement joins TRBV20-1 to TRBJ2-2; D uncertain. Trimming cost V 3 bases and J 1 base, with 9 bases left between them. The CDR3 is 14 residues long. Germline loops: CDR1 DFQATT, CDR2 SNEGSKA (reference sequence). The CDR3 region is CSARRWGNTGELFF. The CDR3 DNA reads TGCAGTGCTAGGAGGTGGGGGAACACCGGGGAGCTGTTTTTT.

The V call is TRBV10-3, the J call TRBJ2-1; no definite D call. This CDR3 is 13 amino acids long. Germline V CDR1 and CDR2: ENHRY, SYGVKD. Between the trimmed V and J ends, which lost 4 bases and 6 bases, there was a span of 10 bases. The CDR3 protein is CAISGVMGNEQFF. Written as DNA, the CDR3 is TGTGCCATCAGTGGGGTGATGGGCAATGAGCAGTTCTTC.

This clonotype was found once. J is TRBJ2-3 and V is TRBV29-1; 13 positions match TRBD2. V gave up 3 bases and J gave up 4 bases; unmatched junction bases: 13. This CDR3 is 18 amino acids long. The germline CDR1 and CDR2 sequences are SQVTM and ANQGSEA. CDR3 sequence (DNA): TGCAGCGTTGATCCCGAGACTAGCGGGAGGAGTTATGCAGATACGCAGTATTTT. Its protein product is CSVDPETSGRSYADTQYF.

As to this clonotype: A single base separates this from a much larger clone, so it may be a read error. The chain joins TRBV7-8 to TRBJ2-5, with 9 bases that match TRBD2. This CDR3 is 15 amino acids long. The ends lost 1 base at V and 4 bases at J; junction bases unmatched: 4. Germline lookup yields CDR1 SGHVS and CDR2 FQNEAQ. The CDR3 sequence: CASSLGRGGGETQYF. Here the CDR3 DNA reads TGTGCCAGCAGCTTAGGGCGGGGGGGCGGAGAGACCCAGTACTTC.